This is a list of T cell receptor beta chains from one sample in a study of shared clonotypes between healthy human individuals. The method was immunoSEQ multiplex PCR; TCRdb's version includes in-frame clones alone and lacks a portion of them. The data contain 2,500,000 or so clones, just over 90% of them seen just once; the ten biggest clones take up around 0.15%. The sequenced sample consisted of naive CD4+ T cells sorted from blood. The receptors were sampled from a man aged 18 to 35 in good health. CDR3s include the opening cysteine and the closing phenylalanine or tryptophan. A D gene is named only where the DNA matches it firmly. Size tells how often a clone was seen (once, few, many) or the class of an expanded clone, and some rows leave it out.

D: -; size: once; V: TRBV5-1; J: TRBJ2-3; length: 15; DNA: TGCGCCAGCAGTTCCGGGCGGGGCAGCACAGATACGCAGTATTTT; CDR3: CASSSGRGSTDTQYF
D: TRBD1; size: -; V: TRBV6-4; J: TRBJ2-1; length: 13; DNA: TGTGCCAGCAGCCGGACAGGGTACAATGAGCAGTTCTTC; CDR3: CASSRTGYNEQFF
D: TRBD1; size: -; V: TRBV2; J: TRBJ1-2; length: 16; DNA: TGTGCCAGCAGCCGGACAGGGGGGACCCCCAACTATGGCTACACCTTC; CDR3: CASSRTGGTPNYGYTF
D: -; size: -; V: TRBV7-2; J: TRBJ2-1; length: 15; DNA: TGTGCCAGCAGCTTAGCAGGTTCCCCCTACAATGAGCAGTTCTTC; CDR3: CASSLAGSPYNEQFF
D: -; size: -; V: TRBV19; J: TRBJ2-2; length: 15; DNA: TGTGCCAGTACCGATACTAGGTTGGGCGCCGGGGAGCTGTTTTTT; CDR3: CASTDTRLGAGELFF
D: -; size: -; V: TRBV4-1; J: TRBJ1-1; length: 16; DNA: TGCGCCAGCAGCCTCAGGGACTCCTTATACAAAAATGAAGCTTTCTTT; CDR3: CASSLRDSLYKNEAFF
D: TRBD2; size: -; V: TRBV7-2; J: TRBJ2-7; length: 12; DNA: TGTGCCAGCCAGCGGGAGTTACACGAGCAGTACTTC; CDR3: CASQRELHEQYF
D: -; size: -; V: TRBV7-2; J: TRBJ2-2; length: 14; DNA: TGTGCCAGCAGCTTATCAGGGAACACCGGGGAGCTGTTTTTT; CDR3: CASSLSGNTGELFF
D: -; size: -; V: TRBV5-4; J: TRBJ2-7; length: 14; DNA: TGTGCCAGCAGCCAAACCACTAGTACCCACGAGCAGTACTTC; CDR3: CASSQTTSTHEQYF
D: TRBD1; size: -; V: TRBV14; J: TRBJ1-2; length: 12; DNA: TGTGCCAGCAGCCAGGACAGGGCTGGCTACACCTTC; CDR3: CASSQDRAGYTF
D: TRBD1; size: -; V: TRBV29-1; J: TRBJ2-3; length: 16; DNA: TGCAGCGTACGCCAGGGACAGGGACTGAGCACAGATACGCAGTATTTT; CDR3: CSVRQGQGLSTDTQYF
D: TRBD1; size: -; V: TRBV15; J: TRBJ2-1; length: 12; DNA: TGTGCCACCAAGGCCCCAGGGGGTGAGCAGTTCTTC; CDR3: CATKAPGGEQFF
D: TRBD1; size: -; V: TRBV7-9; J: TRBJ1-4; length: 15; DNA: TGTGCCAGCAGCTCCGATGCCACAGGGGGCGAAAAACTGTTTTTT; CDR3: CASSSDATGGEKLFF
D: TRBD1; size: once; V: TRBV27; J: TRBJ1-5; length: 14; DNA: TGTGCCAGCAGCTTTACACAGGGGAGTCAGCCCCAGCATTTT; CDR3: CASSFTQGSQPQHF
D: -; size: -; V: TRBV5-4; J: TRBJ1-2; length: 13; DNA: TGTGCCAGCAGCTTGGACAACAACTATGGCTACACCTTC; CDR3: CASSLDNNYGYTF
D: -; size: -; V: TRBV12-5; J: TRBJ2-2; length: 13; DNA: TGTGCTAGTGGTCCACACTGGTCCGGGGAGCTGTTTTTT; CDR3: CASGPHWSGELFF
D: -; size: -; V: TRBV25-1; J: TRBJ1-5; length: 14; DNA: TGTGCCAGCACCGGAGACCGAAGCAATCAGCCCCAGCATTTT; CDR3: CASTGDRSNQPQHF
D: TRBD2; size: once; V: TRBV7-8; J: TRBJ2-7; length: 13; DNA: TGTGCCAGCAGTTGGACTAGGCTCGACGAGCAGTACTTC; CDR3: CASSWTRLDEQYF
D: -; size: -; V: TRBV2; J: TRBJ2-5; length: 14; DNA: TGTGCCAGCAACCCGGAGGGGGCGCAAGAGACCCAGTACTTC; CDR3: CASNPEGAQETQYF
D: TRBD1; size: -; V: TRBV18; J: TRBJ1-6; length: 15; DNA: TGTGCCAGCTCACAGGACAGGGGGTATAATTCACCCCTCCACTTT; CDR3: CASSQDRGYNSPLHF
D: TRBD2; size: -; V: TRBV2; J: TRBJ2-1; length: 15; DNA: TGTGCCAGCAGTCCCGGGACTACTGACTACAATGAGCAGTTCTTC; CDR3: CASSPGTTDYNEQFF
D: -; size: -; V: TRBV6-5; J: TRBJ2-3; length: 14; DNA: TGTGCCAGCAACCCCCGGGCGGTCACAGATACGCAGTATTTT; CDR3: CASNPRAVTDTQYF
D: -; size: -; V: TRBV11-2; J: TRBJ1-1; length: 14; DNA: TGTGCCAGCAGCTTAGACGGGACGGCACGACGAGCTTTCTTT; CDR3: CASSLDGTARRAFF
D: -; size: -; V: TRBV7-2; J: TRBJ2-6; length: 16; DNA: TGTGCCAGCAGCTTACGCTGGCCCTCTGGGGCCAACGTCCTGACTTTC; CDR3: CASSLRWPSGANVLTF
D: -; size: -; V: TRBV7-2; J: TRBJ2-7; length: 14; DNA: TGTGCCAGCAGCCCGGTGGCTAGCTCCTACGAGCAGTACTTC; CDR3: CASSPVASSYEQYF
D: -; size: -; V: TRBV9; J: TRBJ1-2; length: 16; DNA: TGTGCCAGCAGCGTTTCGAACAGGCCTATTTTCTATGGCTACACCTTC; CDR3: CASSVSNRPIFYGYTF
D: TRBD2; size: -; V: TRBV2; J: TRBJ2-1; length: 10; DNA: TGTGCCAGCAGCCGGGAGGCGCAGTTCTTC; CDR3: CASSREAQFF
D: -; size: -; V: TRBV6-1; J: TRBJ1-2; length: 16; DNA: TGTGCCAGCAGTGAAGAGGGGCGGGGGTTCGTCTATGGCTACACCTTC; CDR3: CASSEEGRGFVYGYTF
D: -; size: -; V: TRBV7-2; J: TRBJ2-3; length: 14; DNA: TGTGCCAGCAGCTTAGCGGCTAGCACAGATACGCAGTATTTT; CDR3: CASSLAASTDTQYF
D: TRBD2; size: -; V: TRBV5-1; J: TRBJ2-7; length: 13; DNA: TGCGCCAGCAGCTTGGGTACGGGGGGAGAGCAGTACTTC; CDR3: CASSLGTGGEQYF
D: TRBD2; size: -; V: TRBV6-4; J: TRBJ2-3; length: 16; DNA: TGTGCCAGCAGTGACGGACTAGCGGGGGGGCAAGATACGCAGTATTTT; CDR3: CASSDGLAGGQDTQYF
D: TRBD1; size: -; V: TRBV7-9; J: TRBJ1-1; length: 14; DNA: TGTGCCAGCAGCCCGCAGGGGGGGAACACTGAAGCTTTCTTT; CDR3: CASSPQGGNTEAFF
D: TRBD1; size: -; V: TRBV7-2; J: TRBJ2-5; length: 14; DNA: TGTGCCAGCAGCTCCTGGACAGGGCAAGAGACCCAGTACTTC; CDR3: CASSSWTGQETQYF
D: -; size: -; V: TRBV28; J: TRBJ2-6; length: 16; DNA: TGTGCCAGCAGTTTATGGGCAGGGTCTGGGGCCAACGTCCTGACTTTC; CDR3: CASSLWAGSGANVLTF
D: TRBD1; size: -; V: TRBV5-6; J: TRBJ2-2; length: 17; DNA: TGTGCCAGCAGCTTGTCCGGGACAGGTTCTTACACCGGGGAGCTGTTTTTT; CDR3: CASSLSGTGSYTGELFF
D: -; size: once; V: TRBV6-5; J: TRBJ2-4; length: 15; DNA: TGTGCCAGCAGTACTCGACAGATAGCCAAAAACATTCAGTACTTC; CDR3: CASSTRQIAKNIQYF
D: TRBD2; size: -; V: TRBV5-1; J: TRBJ2-3; length: 16; DNA: TGCGCCAGCAGCCCCCGGGGTAGCGGGGGCACAGATACGCAGTATTTT; CDR3: CASSPRGSGGTDTQYF
D: TRBD2; size: -; V: TRBV5-4; J: TRBJ2-3; length: 16; DNA: TGTGCCAGCAGCTCGGGAGGGCGGGAGGTGACAGATACGCAGTATTTT; CDR3: CASSSGGREVTDTQYF
D: -; size: -; V: TRBV7-8; J: TRBJ2-5; length: 15; DNA: TGTGCCAGCAGCTTAGACGGGAGTAGGAGGGAGACCCAGTACTTC; CDR3: CASSLDGSRRETQYF
D: -; size: -; V: TRBV6-5; J: TRBJ2-7; length: 14; DNA: TGTGCCAGCAGTACCAGGTCCATATCGGGGGAGCAGTACTTC; CDR3: CASSTRSISGEQYF
D: TRBD2; size: -; V: TRBV15; J: TRBJ2-7; length: 18; DNA: TGTGCCACCAGCAGAGATTCCCCCCCCGGCGGGAGCTCCTACGAGCAGTACTTC; CDR3: CATSRDSPPGGSSYEQYF
D: -; size: -; V: TRBV6-4; J: TRBJ2-7; length: 15; DNA: TGTGCCAGCAGTGACTGGGGGGACAAGTCCTACGAGCAGTACTTC; CDR3: CASSDWGDKSYEQYF
D: TRBD1; size: once; V: TRBV5-1; J: TRBJ2-6; length: 17; DNA: TGCGCCAGCAGCTTATATCCAGGGGGTTCTGGGGCCAACGTCCTGACTTTC; CDR3: CASSLYPGGSGANVLTF